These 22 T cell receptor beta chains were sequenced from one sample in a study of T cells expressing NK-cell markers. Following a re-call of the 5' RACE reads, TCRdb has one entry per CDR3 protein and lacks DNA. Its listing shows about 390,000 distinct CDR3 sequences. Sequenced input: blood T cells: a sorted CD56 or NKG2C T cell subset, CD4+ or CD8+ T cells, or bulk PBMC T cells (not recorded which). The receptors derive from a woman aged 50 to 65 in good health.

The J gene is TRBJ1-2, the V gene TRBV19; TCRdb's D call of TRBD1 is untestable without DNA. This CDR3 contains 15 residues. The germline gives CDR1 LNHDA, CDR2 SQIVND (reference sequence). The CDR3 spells CASSKQGSTLYGYTF.

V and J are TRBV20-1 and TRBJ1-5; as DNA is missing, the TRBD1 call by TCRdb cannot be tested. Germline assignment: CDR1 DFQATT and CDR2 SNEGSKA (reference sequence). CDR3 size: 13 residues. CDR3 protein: CSARDGGNQPQHF.

This chain's CDR3 is CATSREASGSVDTQYF. V usage is TRBV15 and J usage is TRBJ2-3; TCRdb's D call of TRBD2 is untestable without DNA. The length of the CDR3 is 16 residues. CDR1 is LNHNV, CDR2 YYDKDF, per germline (reference sequence). Filled out from reference TRBV15 and TRBJ2-3, the complete variable domain reads DAMVIQNPRYQVTQFGKPVTLSCSQTLNHNVMYWYQQKSSQAPKLLFHYYDKDFNNEADTPDNFQSRRPNTSFCFLDIRSPGLGDTAMYLCATSREASGSVDTQYFGPGTRLTVL.

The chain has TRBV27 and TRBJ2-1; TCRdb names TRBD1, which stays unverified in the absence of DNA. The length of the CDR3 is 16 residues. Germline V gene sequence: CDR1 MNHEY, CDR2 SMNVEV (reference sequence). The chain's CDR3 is CASSLRSGQGGVEQFF.

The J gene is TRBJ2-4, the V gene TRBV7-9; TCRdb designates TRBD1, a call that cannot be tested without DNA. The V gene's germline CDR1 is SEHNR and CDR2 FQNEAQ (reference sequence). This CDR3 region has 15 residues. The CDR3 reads CASSLEQGARNIQYF.

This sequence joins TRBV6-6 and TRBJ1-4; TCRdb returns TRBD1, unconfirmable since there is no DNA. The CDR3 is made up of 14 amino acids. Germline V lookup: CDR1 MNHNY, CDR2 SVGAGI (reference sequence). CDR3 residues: CASTTTGANEKLFF.

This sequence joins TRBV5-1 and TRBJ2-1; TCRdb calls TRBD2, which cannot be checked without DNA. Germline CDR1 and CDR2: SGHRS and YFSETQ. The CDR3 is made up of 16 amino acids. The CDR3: CASSYLGTSGRNEQFF.

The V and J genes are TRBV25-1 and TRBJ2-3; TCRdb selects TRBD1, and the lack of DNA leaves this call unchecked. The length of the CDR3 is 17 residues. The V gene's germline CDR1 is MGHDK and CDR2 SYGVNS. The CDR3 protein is CASSSLRDPRGTDTQYF. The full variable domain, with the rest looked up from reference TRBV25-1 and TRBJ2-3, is EADIYQTPRYLVIGTGKKITLECSQTMGHDKMYWYQQDPGMELHLIHYSYGVNSTEKGDLSSESTVSRIRTEHFPLTLESARPSHTSQYLCASSSLRDPRGTDTQYFGPGTRLTVL.

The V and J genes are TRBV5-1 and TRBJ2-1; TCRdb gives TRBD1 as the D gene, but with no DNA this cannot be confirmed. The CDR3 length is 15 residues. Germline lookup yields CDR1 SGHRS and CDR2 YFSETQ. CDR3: CATSRGTSAYNEQFF.

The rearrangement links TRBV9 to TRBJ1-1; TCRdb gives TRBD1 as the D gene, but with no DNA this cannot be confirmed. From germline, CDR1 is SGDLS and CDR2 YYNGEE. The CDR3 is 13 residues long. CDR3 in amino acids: CASSAAGGLAAFF.

CDR3 residues: CASSRTDNTGELFF. The V call is TRBV5-1, the J call TRBJ2-2. Germline CDR1 and CDR2: SGHRS and YFSETQ. CDR3 length: 14 residues.

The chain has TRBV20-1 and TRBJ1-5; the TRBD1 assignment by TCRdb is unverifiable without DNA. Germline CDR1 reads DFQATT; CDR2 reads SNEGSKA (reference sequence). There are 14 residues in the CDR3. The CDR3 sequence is CSARRTGSNQPQHF.

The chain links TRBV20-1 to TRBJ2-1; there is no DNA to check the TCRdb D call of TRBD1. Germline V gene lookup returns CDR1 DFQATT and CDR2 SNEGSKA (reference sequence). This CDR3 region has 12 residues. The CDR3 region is CSARKGWNEQFF.

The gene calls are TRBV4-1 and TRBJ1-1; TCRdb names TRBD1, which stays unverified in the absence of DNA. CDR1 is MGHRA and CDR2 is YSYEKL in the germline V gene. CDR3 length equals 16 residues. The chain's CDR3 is CASSQGAGGWNTEAFF.

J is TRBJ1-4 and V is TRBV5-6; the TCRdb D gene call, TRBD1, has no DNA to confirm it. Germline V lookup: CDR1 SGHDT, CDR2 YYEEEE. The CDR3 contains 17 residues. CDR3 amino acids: CASSFGQGGFENEKLFF. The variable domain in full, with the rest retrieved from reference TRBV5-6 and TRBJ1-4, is DAGVTQSPTHLIKTRGQQVTLRCSPKSGHDTVSWYQQALGQGPQFIFQYYEEEERQRGNFPDRFSGHQFPNYSSELNVNALLLGDSALYLCASSFGQGGFENEKLFFGSGTQLSVL.

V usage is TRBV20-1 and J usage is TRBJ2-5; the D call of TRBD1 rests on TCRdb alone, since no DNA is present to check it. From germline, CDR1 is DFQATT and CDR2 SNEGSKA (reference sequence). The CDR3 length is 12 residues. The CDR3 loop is CSASPPDETQYF.

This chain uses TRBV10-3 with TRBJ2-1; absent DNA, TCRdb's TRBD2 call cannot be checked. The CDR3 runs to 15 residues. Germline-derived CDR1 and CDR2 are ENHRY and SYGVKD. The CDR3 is CAISDGGSWWDEQFF.

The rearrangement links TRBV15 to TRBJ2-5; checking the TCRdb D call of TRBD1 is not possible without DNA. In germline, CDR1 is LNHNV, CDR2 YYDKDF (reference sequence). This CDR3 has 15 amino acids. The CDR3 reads CATSRDEGALETQYF.

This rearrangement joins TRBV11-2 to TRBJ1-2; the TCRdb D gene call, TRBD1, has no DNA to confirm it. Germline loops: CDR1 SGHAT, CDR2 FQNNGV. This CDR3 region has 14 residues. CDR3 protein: CASSKDDREGGYTF. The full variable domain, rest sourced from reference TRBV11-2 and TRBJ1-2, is EAGVAQSPRYKIIEKRQSVAFWCNPISGHATLYWYQQILGQGPKLLIQFQNNGVVDDSQLPKDRFSAERLKGVDSTLKIQPAKLEDSAVYLCASSKDDREGGYTFGSGTRLTVV.

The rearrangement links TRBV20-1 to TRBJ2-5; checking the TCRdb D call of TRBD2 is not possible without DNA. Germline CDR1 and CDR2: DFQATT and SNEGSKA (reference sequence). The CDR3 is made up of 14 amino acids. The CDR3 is CSVAILAGGETQYF.

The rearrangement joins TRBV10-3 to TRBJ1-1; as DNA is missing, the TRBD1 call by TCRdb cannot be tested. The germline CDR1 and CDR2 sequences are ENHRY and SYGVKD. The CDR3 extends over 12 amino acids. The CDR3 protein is CATQGAGTEAFF.

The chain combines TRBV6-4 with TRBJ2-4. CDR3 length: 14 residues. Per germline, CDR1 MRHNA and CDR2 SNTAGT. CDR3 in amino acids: CASTLSGAKNIQYF.